The 18 T cell receptor beta chains given below trace back to one sample, sequenced in a study of blood T cell repertoires in COVID-19. Assay: immunoSEQ multiplex PCR; the TCRdb copy retains only in-frame clones and omits some. The data show some 150,000 clones, with 85% seen just once and under 3% held by the top ten. The sample was peripheral blood. These receptors came from a woman in her 40s with active or convalescent COVID-19.

A word on this clone: A much larger clone sits a single nucleotide away, making a read error possible. The genes are TRBV6-5 and TRBJ2-2, with D perhaps matching TRBD1 (5 bases). CDR1 and CDR2 (germline): MNHEY, SVGAGI. This CDR3 has 14 residues. This CDR3 reads CTSSYSQGTGELFF. For the CDR3, the DNA is TGTACCAGCAGTTACTCGCAGGGCACCGGGGAGCTGTTTTTT.

CDR3 sequence: CASNPGGDEQYF. The CDR3 coding sequence is TGTGCCAGCAATCCGGGGGGCGACGAGCAGTACTTC. The genes are TRBV7-9 and TRBJ2-7; the D gene is possibly TRBD2 (7 bases). The germline V gene encodes CDR1 SEHNR and CDR2 FQNEAQ (reference sequence). V was clipped by 7 bases and J by 5 bases, with 12 bases between them. This CDR3 is built from 12 residues.

J is TRBJ1-2 and V is TRBV7-2; 9 positions match TRBD1. The CDR3 is made up of 15 amino acids. The V and J ends lost 5 bases and 4 bases, in that order; junction bases with no gene match: 8. The germline CDR1 and CDR2 sequences are SGHTA and FQGNSA. The DNA of the CDR3 is TGTGCCAGCAGCCCGGGACAGGGCGAGGTCTATGGCTACACCTTC. It codes for CASSPGQGEVYGYTF.

CDR3 coding DNA: TGTGCCAGCAGCTCGTCCCTAGCGGGAGAGGGCAATGAGCAGTTCTTC. This encodes CASSSSLAGEGNEQFF. The gene calls are TRBV11-2 and TRBJ2-1, with 10 bases identical to TRBD2. The J segment lost 6 bases and the V segment lost 4 bases, leaving 9 bases of the junction unmatched. The germline V gene encodes CDR1 SGHAT and CDR2 FQNNGV. This CDR3 region has 16 residues.

The V and J genes are TRBV5-4 and TRBJ2-1; 13 bases line up with TRBD2. The germline CDR1 and CDR2 sequences are SGHNT and YYREEE (reference sequence). Trimming cost V 3 bases and J 1 base; bases outside gene matches: 10. The CDR3 runs to 19 residues. The CDR3 here is CASSYDRGLAGTSYNEQFF. The CDR3 DNA is TGTGCCAGCAGCTACGACAGGGGACTAGCGGGAACGTCCTACAATGAGCAGTTCTTC. Supplemented by reference TRBV5-4 and TRBJ2-1, the full variable domain reads ETGVTQSPTHLIKTRGQQVTLRCSSQSGHNTVSWYQQALGQGPQFIFQYYREEENGRGNFPPRFSGLQFPNYSSELNVNALELDDSALYLCASSYDRGLAGTSYNEQFFGPGTRLTVL.

This clone is a singleton in its sample. This chain links TRBV5-4 with TRBJ2-3, with D perhaps TRBD1 (5 bases). Per the germline V gene, CDR1 is SGHNT and CDR2 is YYREEE (reference sequence). The CDR3 contains 12 residues. V lost 3 bases to trimming and J lost 3 bases, with 5 bases between them. CDR3 protein: CASSSGTDTQYF. The CDR3, as DNA: TGTGCCAGCAGCTCAGGGACAGATACGCAGTATTTT.

This clone has just one count. The chain has TRBV28 and TRBJ2-5, with 13 nucleotides matching TRBD2. Trimming cost V 6 bases and J 1 base; bases outside gene matches: 2. Germline CDR1 is MDHEN and CDR2 is SYDVKM. CDR3 length: 15 amino acids. DNA of the CDR3: TGTGCCAGCAGACGGACTAGCGGGGGCCAAGAGACCCAGTACTTC. This codes for CASRRTSGGQETQYF.

The chain carries TRBV19 and TRBJ2-2; TRBD1 is a possible D gene (6 bases). CDR1 and CDR2 from the germline V gene are LNHDA and SQIVND (reference sequence). The CDR3 has 17 residues. V dropped 10 bases and J dropped 6 bases, with 27 bases sitting between them. The CDR3 sequence is CATKGRGRGNRAGELFF. The DNA of the CDR3 is TGTGCCACCAAAGGCCGGGGCAGGGGAAACAGGGCCGGGGAGCTGTTTTTT.

This sequence joins TRBV28 and TRBJ2-7; a possible D gene is TRBD2 (5 bases). Trimming shortened V by 3 bases and J by 3 bases, and 18 bases separated the two germline ends. Germline CDR1 MDHEN, CDR2 SYDVKM. CDR3 size: 16 residues. The CDR3 DNA is TGTGCCAGCAGTTTGGTCCGGGGTTCGATTGTCTACGAGCAGTACTTC. Translated: CASSLVRGSIVYEQYF. Filled out from reference TRBV28 and TRBJ2-7, the complete variable domain reads DVKVTQSSRYLVKRTGEKVFLECVQDMDHENMFWYRQDPGLGLRLIYFSYDVKMKEKGDIPEGYSVSREKKERFSLILESASTNQTSMYLCASSLVRGSIVYEQYFGPGTRLTVT.

V gene TRBV2 combines with J gene TRBJ1-2; 10 positions agree with TRBD1. This CDR3 has 14 amino acids. CDR1 is SNHLY, CDR2 FYNNEI, per germline. Trimming took 4 bases from V and 4 from J; bases not matched to a gene: 3. The CDR3 protein is CASSGQGASYGYTF. The CDR3, as DNA: TGTGCCAGCAGTGGACAGGGGGCCAGCTATGGCTACACCTTC.

The chain recombines TRBV20-1 with TRBJ1-2; 8 bases agree with TRBD1. The CDR3 runs to 11 residues. The trim removed 6 bases at V and 6 bases at J, leaving 3 bases unmatched. Germline V lookup: CDR1 DFQATT, CDR2 SNEGSKA (reference sequence). The CDR3 DNA sequence: TGCAGTGCCAAACAGGGGGATGGCTACACCTTC. Translation gives CSAKQGDGYTF.

The chain employs TRBV27 and TRBJ2-6; D not certain. V lost 2 bases and J 0 bases, leaving 8 bases between the germline ends. CDR1 MNHEY and CDR2 SMNVEV come from the germline V gene (reference sequence). This CDR3 region has 16 residues. The CDR3 protein is CASSLVPDSGANVLTF. The CDR3 DNA reads TGTGCCAGCAGTTTAGTCCCAGACTCTGGGGCCAACGTCCTGACTTTC.

This clone is a singleton in its sample. V gene TRBV5-1 combines with J gene TRBJ2-2; D may be TRBD2 (5 bases). V gave up 3 bases and J gave up 1 base, with 10 bases separating them. The CDR3 has 15 residues. Germline CDR1 and CDR2: SGHRS and YFSETQ. CDR3 in amino acids: CASSSEGKNTGELFF. The CDR3, as DNA: TGCGCCAGCAGCTCCGAGGGAAAGAACACCGGGGAGCTGTTTTTT.

The CDR3 spells CASSIQGANTEAFF. The CDR3 DNA reads TGTGCCAGTAGTATACAGGGGGCAAACACTGAAGCTTTCTTT. The chain recombines TRBV19 with TRBJ1-1; 8 bases map to TRBD1. Looked up from germline, CDR1 is LNHDA and CDR2 is SQIVND (reference sequence). The CDR3 has 14 amino acids. V trimming: 2 bases; J trimming: 2 bases; junction bases outside the gene matches: 1.

The chain combines TRBV10-3 with TRBJ1-6, with D possibly matching TRBD1 (5 bases). In germline, CDR1 is ENHRY, CDR2 SYGVKD. This CDR3 spans 14 amino acids. The ends were cut back, 5 bases at V and 7 bases at J, with 12 bases in the middle. CDR3 in amino acids: CAISRGSGNSPLHF. The CDR3 DNA reads TGTGCCATCAGTCGGGGGTCGGGCAATTCACCCCTCCACTTT.

V is TRBV19 and J is TRBJ1-5, with a weak D call TRBD1 (6 bases). The germline gives CDR1 LNHDA, CDR2 SQIVND (reference sequence). Trimming cost V 1 base and J 1 base, with 8 bases left between them. The CDR3 runs 15 residues. In nucleotides, the CDR3 is TGTGCCAGTAGTATAGGAACAGGGAGCAATCAGCCCCAGCATTTT. Translating gives CASSIGTGSNQPQHF.

The chain has TRBV27 and TRBJ1-4, with D perhaps matching TRBD1 (5 bases). The CDR3 has 16 amino acids. The germline CDR1 and CDR2 sequences are MNHEY and SMNVEV (reference sequence). Trimming took off 3 bases at V and 5 bases at J, with 16 bases between the two ends. The CDR3 DNA reads TGTGCCAGCAGTTTGGGGACCTTCGGGGGGAATGAAAAACTGTTTTTT. This gives the protein CASSLGTFGGNEKLFF. The full variable domain, its missing parts supplied by reference TRBV27 and TRBJ1-4, is EAQVTQNPRYLITVTGKKLTVTCSQNMNHEYMSWYRQDPGLGLRQIYYSMNVEVTDKGDVPEGYKVSRKEKRNFPLILESPSPNQTSLYFCASSLGTFGGNEKLFFGSGTQLSVL.

This clone was seen just once. This chain uses TRBV6-5 with TRBJ2-7, with 11 bases lining up with TRBD1. CDR1 is MNHEY, CDR2 SVGAGI, per germline. V shed 7 bases, J shed 4 bases, and the junction held 9 bases outside the gene matches. The CDR3 is 15 residues long. CDR3: CASTSDRGRSYEQYF. The CDR3 DNA reads as TGTGCCAGCACTTCGGACAGGGGGCGTTCGTACGAGCAGTACTTC.